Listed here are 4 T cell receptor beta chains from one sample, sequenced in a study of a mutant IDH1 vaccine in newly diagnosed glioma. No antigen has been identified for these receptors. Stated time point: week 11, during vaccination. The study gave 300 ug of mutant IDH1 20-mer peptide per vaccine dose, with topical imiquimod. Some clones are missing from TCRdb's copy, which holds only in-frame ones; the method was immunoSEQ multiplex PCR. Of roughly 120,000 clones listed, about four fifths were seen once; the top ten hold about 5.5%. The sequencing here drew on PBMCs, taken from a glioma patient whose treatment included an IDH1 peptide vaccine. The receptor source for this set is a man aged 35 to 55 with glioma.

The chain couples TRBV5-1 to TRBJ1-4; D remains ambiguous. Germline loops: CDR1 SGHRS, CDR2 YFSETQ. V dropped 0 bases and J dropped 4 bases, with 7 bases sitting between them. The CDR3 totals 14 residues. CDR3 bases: TGCGCCAGCAGCTTGGCGGGAGGTAATGAAAAACTGTTTTTT. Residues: CASSLAGGNEKLFF.

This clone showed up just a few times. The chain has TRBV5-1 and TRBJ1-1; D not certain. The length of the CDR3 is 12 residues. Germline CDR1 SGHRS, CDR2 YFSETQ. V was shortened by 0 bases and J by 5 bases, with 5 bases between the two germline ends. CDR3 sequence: CASSLVKTEAFF. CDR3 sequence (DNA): TGCGCCAGCAGCTTGGTCAAGACTGAAGCTTTCTTT.

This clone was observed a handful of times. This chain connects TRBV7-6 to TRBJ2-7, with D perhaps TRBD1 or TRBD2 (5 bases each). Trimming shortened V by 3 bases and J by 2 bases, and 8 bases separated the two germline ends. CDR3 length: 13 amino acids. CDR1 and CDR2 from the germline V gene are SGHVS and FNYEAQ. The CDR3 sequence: CASSFGTAYEQYF. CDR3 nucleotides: TGTGCCAGCAGCTTTGGGACGGCCTACGAGCAGTACTTC.

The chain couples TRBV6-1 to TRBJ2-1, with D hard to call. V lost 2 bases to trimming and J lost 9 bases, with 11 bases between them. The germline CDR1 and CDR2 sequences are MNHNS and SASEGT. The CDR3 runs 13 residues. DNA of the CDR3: TGTGCCAGCAGTGAAATGAAGTTTGGTGAGCAGTTCTTC. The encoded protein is CASSEMKFGEQFF.